The entry that follows covers one TCR beta chain sequence. This sample was taken from a study of T cell responses to AZD1222 COVID-19 vaccine. The table came from immunoSEQ multiplex PCR; TCRdb's copy has only in-frame clones and leaves some out. The sample includes under 110,000 clones, around 87% of them seen just once. Trimming stripped 2 bases from V and 6 bases from J, with 12 bases between. The CDR3 has 14 amino acids. Per germline, CDR1 SGHAT and CDR2 FQNNGV. The sequences come from peripheral blood, collected 28 days after the second AZD1222 dose. The receptor was derived from an adult who received the AZD1222 COVID-19 vaccine. The chain couples TRBV11-2 to TRBJ2-3; D possibly corresponds to TRBD1 (6 bases). CDR3 amino acids: CASSLYRVGDTQYF. CDR3 nucleotide sequence: TGTGCCAGCAGCTTATACAGGGTTGGTGATACGCAGTATTTT.